The rows below give T cell receptor beta chains drawn from one sample of a study of cytomegalovirus exposure and HLA in healthy donors. Repertoires were generated with immunoSEQ multiplex PCR, while TCRdb's copy carries only in-frame clones and drops some. The profile shows 50,000 to 60,000 clones, approximately 78% of them singletons. Sequencing input: PBMCs. The source is a female donor in good health and CMV-seronegative. CDR3s include the opening cysteine and the closing phenylalanine or tryptophan. D genes are given only for firm matches. Expanded clones are given a class, and other clones once, few, many or no size at all.

j_gene | abundance | v_gene | d_gene | CDR3aa | CDR3nt
TRBJ2-3 | - | TRBV4-2 | TRBD2 | CASRPGLAAPDTQYF | TGTGCCAGCAGACCGGGACTAGCGGCCCCGGATACGCAGTATTTT
TRBJ1-1 | - | TRBV2 | - | CASTQPGGTEAFF | TGTGCCAGCACGCAGCCGGGCGGGACTGAAGCTTTCTTT
TRBJ1-6 | - | TRBV6-5 | TRBD1 | CASRPDRAASPLHF | TGTGCCAGCAGACCGGACAGGGCAGCTTCACCCCTCCACTTT
TRBJ2-3 | - | TRBV10-1 | TRBD2 | CATRPGGSTDTQYF | TGCGCCACCCGACCGGGGGGAAGCACAGATACGCAGTATTTT
TRBJ1-2 | - | TRBV18 | TRBD1 | CASSQIDRGEPDGYTF | TGTGCCAGCTCACAAATCGACAGGGGAGAACCGGATGGCTACACCTTC
TRBJ2-1 | - | TRBV4-1 | - | CASSQDSAGVGNEQFF | TGCGCCAGCAGCCAAGATTCGGCAGGGGTTGGTAATGAGCAGTTCTTC
TRBJ2-7 | - | TRBV7-2 | - | CASRPPGGQFYEQYF | TGTGCCAGCCGGCCCCCCGGCGGCCAGTTCTACGAGCAGTACTTC
TRBJ1-1 | - | TRBV30 | TRBD1 | CAWSTGTGAGTEAFF | TGTGCCTGGAGTACCGGCACAGGGGCGGGCACTGAAGCTTTCTTT
TRBJ2-5 | - | TRBV7-9 | - | CASSLAVGAQETQYF | TGTGCCAGCAGCTTAGCAGTGGGGGCACAAGAGACCCAGTACTTC
TRBJ1-5 | - | TRBV7-3 | - | CASSLNLNQPQHF | TGTGCCAGCAGCTTAAATCTCAATCAGCCCCAGCATTTT
TRBJ1-2 | - | TRBV6-5 | - | CASSLGQTYGYTF | TGTGCCAGCAGCCTAGGACAGACCTATGGCTACACCTTC
TRBJ2-2 | - | TRBV2 | TRBD2 | CASKWDYLNTGELFF | TGTGCCAGCAAATGGGACTACCTTAACACCGGGGAGCTGTTTTTT
TRBJ2-5 | few | TRBV19 | - | CASSTIGETQYF | TGTGCCAGTAGTACAATCGGGGAGACCCAGTACTTC
TRBJ2-1 | - | TRBV13 | TRBD1 | CASSLQGVAYNEQFF | TGTGCCAGCAGCTTACAGGGGGTGGCCTACAATGAGCAGTTCTTC
TRBJ1-4 | - | TRBV7-9 | - | CASSSSEKLFF | TGTGCCAGCAGCTCTAGTGAAAAACTGTTTTTT
TRBJ1-2 | - | TRBV6-5 | TRBD1 | CASSYTGQGIYGYTF | TGTGCCAGCAGTTACACGGGACAGGGAATCTATGGCTACACCTTC
TRBJ2-5 | - | TRBV19 | TRBD2 | CASSGLAGEGGETQYF | TGTGCCAGTAGCGGACTAGCGGGGGAAGGAGGGGAGACCCAGTACTTC
TRBJ2-2 | few | TRBV5-1 | TRBD1 | CASSRFGTGDTGELFF | TGCGCCAGCAGCCGATTCGGGACAGGGGACACCGGGGAGCTGTTTTTT
TRBJ1-2 | - | TRBV11-2 | - | CASTTSTYYGYTF | TGTGCCAGCACGACATCGACCTACTATGGCTACACCTTC
TRBJ2-7 | - | TRBV2 | TRBD1 | CASRVAGTGAYEQYF | TGTGCCAGCAGGGTCGCTGGGACAGGGGCCTACGAGCAGTACTTC
TRBJ1-1 | - | TRBV18 | - | CASSPLQGTEAFF | TGTGCCAGCTCGCCCTTACAGGGCACTGAAGCTTTCTTT
TRBJ2-3 | - | TRBV11-3 | - | CASSLLWGEVSTDTQYF | TGTGCCAGCAGCTTATTGTGGGGGGAAGTTAGCACAGATACGCAGTATTTT
TRBJ2-3 | - | TRBV6-6 | TRBD2 | CASSYPAGGADTQYF | TGTGCCAGCAGTTACCCAGCGGGGGGTGCAGATACGCAGTATTTT
TRBJ2-5 | few | TRBV19 | - | CASSYARQETQYF | TGTGCCAGTAGTTACGCTAGACAAGAGACCCAGTACTTC
TRBJ2-7 | - | TRBV5-6 | - | CASSLYSGEQYF | TGTGCCAGCAGCTTGTATTCGGGCGAGCAGTACTTC
TRBJ2-1 | - | TRBV30 | TRBD1 | CALGPRGKIRTGGNEQFF | TGTGCGCTTGGTCCTCGAGGGAAAATTCGGACAGGGGGGAATGAGCAGTTCTTC